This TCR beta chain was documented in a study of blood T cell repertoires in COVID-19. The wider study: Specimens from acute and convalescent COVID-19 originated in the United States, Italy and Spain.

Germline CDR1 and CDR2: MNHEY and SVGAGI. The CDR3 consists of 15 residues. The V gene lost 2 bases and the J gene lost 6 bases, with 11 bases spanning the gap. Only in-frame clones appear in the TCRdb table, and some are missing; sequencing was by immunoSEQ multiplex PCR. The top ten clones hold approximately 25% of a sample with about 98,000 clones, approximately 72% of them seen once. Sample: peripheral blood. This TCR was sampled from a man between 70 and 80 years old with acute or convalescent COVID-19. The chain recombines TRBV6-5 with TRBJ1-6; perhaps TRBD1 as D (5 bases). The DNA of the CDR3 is TGTGCCAGCAGTTACCGTGCAGGGCGTAATTCACCCCTCCACTTT. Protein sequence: CASSYRAGRNSPLHF.